A selection of T cell receptor beta chains follows, all from one sample in a study of post-analysis software for immune sequencing data. TCRdb independently ran MiXCR on the PCR reads; one entry per CDR3 protein. Altogether about 200,000 distinct CDR3 sequences are present, over 25% being singletons, with the ten largest covering around 3.2%. Source material: blood. These receptors all stem from a girl between 2 and 17 years old with multiple sclerosis. CDR3s include the opening cysteine and the closing phenylalanine or tryptophan. The order of the fields is clone size, J gene, V gene, D gene, CDR3 DNA, CDR3 protein. A D gene is named only where the DNA matches it firmly. A row's size may be missing; if present it is once, few, many or a size class.

-,TRBJ2-7,TRBV11-2,TRBD2,TGTGCCAGCAGCGGACTAGGAACCTACCAGCAGTACTTC,CASSGLGTYQQYF
many,TRBJ2-1,TRBV20-1,TRBD2,TGCAGTGCTAGGGTGGCTAGCGGGGACAATGAGCAGTTCTTC,CSARVASGDNEQFF
few,TRBJ2-2,TRBV7-9,TRBD1,TGTGCCAGCAGGGTCCCTTGGGGACAGGACACCGGGGAGCTGTTTTTT,CASRVPWGQDTGELFF
many,TRBJ2-7,TRBV6-5,-,TGTGCCAGCAGTTACATCAGTGGGGGTGGAAAGTCCTACGAGCAGTACTTC,CASSYISGGGKSYEQYF
few,TRBJ1-1,TRBV6-2/TRBV6-3,-,TGTGCCAGCAGTTATCGGGGTCCGGGCACTGAAGCTTTCTTT,CASSYRGPGTEAFF
-,TRBJ1-1,TRBV7-9,-,TGTGCCAGCAGCCCAGTGTCGGGGAACCTTAACACTGAAGCTTTCTTT,CASSPVSGNLNTEAFF
-,TRBJ1-1,TRBV13,TRBD1,TGTGCCAGCAGCCGAGACAGGGAGGCCTTCTTT,CASSRDREAFF
few,TRBJ1-1,TRBV7-2,-,TGTGCCAGCAGCTTAGTGTGGAACACTGAAGCTTTCTTT,CASSLVWNTEAFF
few,TRBJ1-1,TRBV29-1,-,TGCAGCGTTACCGAACGGGGCACTGAAGCTTTCTTT,CSVTERGTEAFF
-,TRBJ2-7,TRBV5-1,-,TGCGCCAGCAGGAGCTCCTACGAGCAGTACTTC,CASRSSYEQYF
many,TRBJ1-1,TRBV20-1,-,TGCAGTGCTCGGGACCCCTACACTGAAGCTTTCTTT,CSARDPYTEAFF
many,TRBJ2-7,TRBV6-2/TRBV6-3,-,TGTGCCACCCGGGGCTACGAGCAGTACTTC,CATRGYEQYF
-,TRBJ2-7,TRBV7-2,-,TGTGCCAGCAGCGACTATGACCAGGATATCTCCTACGAGCAGTACTTC,CASSDYDQDISYEQYF
-,TRBJ1-2,TRBV20-1,-,TGCAGTGCTGGGGCGGGGACGGGCTATGGCTACACCTTC,CSAGAGTGYGYTF
few,TRBJ2-7,TRBV20-1,-,TGCAGTGCTAGGGTCCCCCGGGGACCCTACGAGCAGTACTTC,CSARVPRGPYEQYF